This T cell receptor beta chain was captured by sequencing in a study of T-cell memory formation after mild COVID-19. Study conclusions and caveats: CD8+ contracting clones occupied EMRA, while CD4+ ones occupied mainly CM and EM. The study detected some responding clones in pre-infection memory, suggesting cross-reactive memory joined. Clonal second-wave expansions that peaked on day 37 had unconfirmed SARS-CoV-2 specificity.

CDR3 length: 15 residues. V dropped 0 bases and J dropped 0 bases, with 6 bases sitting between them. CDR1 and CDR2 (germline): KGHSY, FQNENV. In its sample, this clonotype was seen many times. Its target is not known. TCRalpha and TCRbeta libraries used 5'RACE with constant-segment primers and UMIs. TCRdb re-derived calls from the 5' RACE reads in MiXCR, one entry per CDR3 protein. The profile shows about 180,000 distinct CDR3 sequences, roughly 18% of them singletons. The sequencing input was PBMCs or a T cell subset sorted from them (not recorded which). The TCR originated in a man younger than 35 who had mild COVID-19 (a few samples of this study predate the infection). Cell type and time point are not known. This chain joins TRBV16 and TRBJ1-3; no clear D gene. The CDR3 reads CASSQSRPSGNTIYF. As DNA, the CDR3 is TGTGCCAGCAGCCAATCCAGGCCCTCTGGAAACACCATATATTTT.